These 25 T cell receptor beta chains were all obtained from the same sample, sequenced in a study of Tregs in tolerant kidney transplant recipients. Repertoires were generated with immunoSEQ multiplex PCR, while TCRdb's copy carries only in-frame clones and drops some. Its table records roughly 30,000 clones. Sequenced material: CD8+ T cells from blood, taken before the transplant. The receptors come from a human donor who received a combined kidney and bone marrow transplant.

With regard to this clone: The sequenced fragment ends 3 residues before the CDR3 boundary, so the rest is inferred from the germline J gene. V gene TRBV7-9 combines with J gene TRBJ1-1; TRBD1 matches at 7 bases. This CDR3 comprises 13 residues. V lost 4 bases to trimming and J lost 2 bases; unmatched junction nucleotides: 1. The germline CDR1 and CDR2 sequences are SEHNR and FQNEAQ (reference sequence). CDR3 bases read: TGTGCCAGCAGCTCAGGGGGAAACACTGAA. As protein: CASSSGGNTE. The full CDR3 reads CASSSGGNTEAFF.

The CDR3 sequence is CASSLPSGGGQETQYF. The sequenced part of the CDR3 DNA is TGTGCCAGCAGTCTCCCAAGCGGGGGAGGTCAAGAGACC. The genes are TRBV6-2 or TRBV6-3 and TRBJ2-5; 8 bases align to TRBD2. The read is 3 residues too short to cover the CDR3 end, so that end is filled in from the germline J gene. The V gene end was trimmed by 5 bases and the J gene end by 2 bases; junction bases not matched to a gene: 10. This CDR3 contains 16 residues. Germline V gene lookup returns CDR1 MNHEY and CDR2 SVGEGT.

As concerns this clone: The DNA ends 3 residues before the CDR3 does, and the rest of the CDR3 is filled in from the germline J gene. The chain carries TRBV5-1 and TRBJ2-7; a possible D gene is TRBD1 (5 bases). The CDR3 runs to 15 residues. Trimming cost V 0 bases and J 1 base, with 11 bases left between them. CDR1 and CDR2 from the germline V gene are SGHRS and YFSETQ. The chain's CDR3 is CASSLGQGFSYEQYF. The sequenced part of the CDR3 DNA is TGCGCCAGCAGCTTGGGGCAGGGTTTTTCCTACGAG.

With regard to this clone: The CDR3 extends 3 residues past the end of the read, so its final part is completed from the germline J gene. The V and J genes are TRBV7-9 and TRBJ1-1; D is unclear. The V gene lost 6 bases and the J gene lost 5 bases, with 16 bases spanning the gap. Per the germline V gene, CDR1 is SEHNR and CDR2 is FQNEAQ (reference sequence). The CDR3 runs to 14 residues. The CDR3 loop reads CASSPSIDGTEAFF. The CDR3 DNA, read in part, is TGTGCCAGCAGTCCAAGTATTGACGGGACTGAA.

The covered CDR3 bases are TGTGCCTGGAGGGAGGGCACTGAA. It codes for CAWREGTE. The whole CDR3 is CAWREGTEAFF. The V gene is TRBV30, the J gene TRBJ1-1; D gene ambiguous. The CDR3 end is not reached by the read, which stops 3 residues before it; the germline J gene fills it in. V lost 3 bases to trimming and J lost 4 bases, with 6 bases between them. This CDR3 region has 11 residues. Germline V gives CDR1 GTSNPN, CDR2 SVGIG (reference sequence).

As for this clone: The CDR3 is cut off 3 residues early in the read; its end comes from the germline J gene. The chain recombines TRBV18 with TRBJ1-2; tentative D call: TRBD1 (5 bases). The CDR3 totals 18 residues. Germline V lookup: CDR1 KGHSH, CDR2 LQKENI. Trimming stripped 2 bases from V and 2 bases from J, with 21 bases between. Incomplete CDR3 DNA: TGTGCCAGCTCACCAGCCCCGCGGGGGATCATAACGAACTATGGC. It translates to CASSPAPRGIITNYG. The complete CDR3 reads CASSPAPRGIITNYGYTF.

Concerning this clone itself: The read ends 3 residues early relative to the CDR3; the germline J gene fills the gap. This chain uses TRBV2 with TRBJ2-3; 11 bases map to TRBD2. V shed 5 bases and J 4 bases; nucleotides not matched to a gene: 5. This CDR3 has 15 amino acids. Per the germline V gene, CDR1 is SNHLY and CDR2 is FYNNEI. This CDR3 is CASSLTSGRPDTQYF. CDR3 DNA, as far as it was read: TGTGCCAGCAGTCTAACTAGCGGGAGACCAGATACG.

Turning to this clone: The read comes to an end 3 residues before the CDR3 does, leaving the germline J gene to fill in the end. The chain is built from TRBV27 and TRBJ2-7; D perhaps matches TRBD1 (6 bases). This CDR3 comprises 14 residues. Between the trimmed V and J ends, which lost 3 bases and 3 bases, there was a span of 12 bases. Per germline, CDR1 MNHEY and CDR2 SMNVEV (reference sequence). Incomplete CDR3 DNA: TGTGCCAGCAGTTTTCAGGGGCCTTTCTACGAG. Protein product: CASSFQGPFYE. The CDR3 as a whole reads CASSFQGPFYEQYF.

A remark on this clone: The read finishes 3 residues shy of the CDR3 end, and the germline J gene is used to complete it. The chain joins TRBV7-3 to TRBJ2-5; 14 bases match TRBD2. Per germline, CDR1 SGHTA and CDR2 FQGTGA. The CDR3 covers 17 residues. J gave up 1 base and V 4 bases, and 5 bases lay outside the gene matches. CDR3 bases read: TGTGCCAGCAGCTCTGGGACTAGCGGGAGTTTCCAAGAGACC. As protein: CASSSGTSGSFQET. The entire CDR3 protein is CASSSGTSGSFQETQYF. Drawing the rest from reference TRBV7-3 and TRBJ2-5, the complete variable domain is GAGVSQTPSNKVTEKGKYVELRCDPISGHTALYWYRQSLGQGPEFLIYFQGTGAADDSGLPNDRFFAVRPEGSVSTLKIQRTERGDSAVYLCASSSGTSGSFQETQYFGPGTRLLVL.

Remarks on this clone: The sequenced fragment ends 3 residues before the CDR3 boundary, so the rest is inferred from the germline J gene. The rearrangement joins TRBV7-9 to TRBJ2-7; possibly TRBD2 for D (6 bases). The CDR3 totals 13 residues. Trimming took off 8 bases at V and 5 bases at J, with 16 bases between the two ends. Germline assignment: CDR1 SEHNR and CDR2 FQNEAQ (reference sequence). The chain's CDR3 is CASQTGEGDEQYF. Partial CDR3 DNA: TGTGCCAGCCAAACGGGAGAAGGGGACGAG.

Remarks on this clone: The observed sequence ends 3 residues before the CDR3 terminus, with the missing tail filled in from the germline J gene. This chain joins TRBV29-1 and TRBJ2-2; 7 nucleotides match TRBD1. Germline lookup yields CDR1 SQVTM and CDR2 ANQGSEA. This CDR3 spans 14 amino acids. V was pared by 3 bases and J by 0 bases, with 1 base of the junction left unmatched. The CDR3 sequence is CSVDGTANTGELFF. The sequenced CDR3 bases are TGCAGCGTTGATGGGACAGCGAACACCGGGGAG.

To note about this clone: The DNA ends 3 residues before the CDR3 does, and the rest of the CDR3 is filled in from the germline J gene. This chain links TRBV5-1 with TRBJ2-2; D might be TRBD2 (6 bases). In germline, CDR1 is SGHRS, CDR2 YFSETQ. The CDR3 is 14 residues long. V was trimmed by 4 bases and J by 7 bases, leaving 14 bases between them. CDR3 region: CASSPGLGDGELFF. The sequenced CDR3 bases are TGCGCCAGCAGCCCGGGACTCGGGGACGGGGAG.

Note on this clone: The read stops 3 residues short of the end of the CDR3; the missing end is completed from the germline J gene. The genes are TRBV5-1 and TRBJ1-5; 7 bases map to TRBD1. The CDR3 has 15 residues. The germline V gene has CDR1 SGHRS and CDR2 YFSETQ. Unmatched junction bases numbered 0, after V lost 0 bases and J lost 0 bases. This chain's CDR3 is CASSLGDSSNQPQHF. Incomplete CDR3 DNA: TGCGCCAGCAGCTTGGGGGACAGTAGCAATCAGCCC.

With respect to this clone: The read gets to within 3 residues of the CDR3 end, and the germline J gene fills in the rest. V is TRBV19 and J is TRBJ2-7, with 9 bases aligning to TRBD1. The ends lost 5 bases at V and 4 bases at J; junction bases unmatched: 6. CDR1 and CDR2 (germline): LNHDA, SQIVND (reference sequence). The CDR3 contains 14 residues. The sequenced CDR3 bases are TGTGCCAGTAGTTCCGGGACAGGGTGGTACGAG. Translated, it gives CASSSGTGWYE. The full CDR3 protein reads CASSSGTGWYEQYF.

This CDR3 reads CSAPRATGLAGYNTGELFF. The CDR3 bases that were read are TGCAGTGCCCCTCGGGCAACAGGACTAGCGGGATATAACACCGGGGAG. The chain carries TRBV20-1 and TRBJ2-2; TRBD2 matches 12 bases. The CDR3 extends 3 residues past the end of the read, so its final part is completed from the germline J gene. The CDR3 consists of 19 residues. Germline V gene data show CDR1 as DFQATT and CDR2 as SNEGSKA (reference sequence). The J segment lost 2 bases and the V segment lost 6 bases, leaving 16 bases of the junction unmatched.

Remarks on this clone: Read data end 3 residues before the CDR3 end; the end is taken from the germline J gene. The gene calls are TRBV7-8 and TRBJ1-2; D possibly corresponds to TRBD1 (6 bases). There are 15 residues in the CDR3. The germline gives CDR1 SGHVS, CDR2 FQNEAQ. Trimming took 5 bases from V and 3 from J, leaving 16 bases between them. The sequenced part of the CDR3 DNA is TGTGCCAGCAGCCTCGGGACATCTGTTCACTATGGC. Translated: CASSLGTSVHYG. In full, the CDR3 reads CASSLGTSVHYGYTF.

With regard to this clone: The read halts 3 residues ahead of the CDR3 end, with the missing end drawn from the germline J gene. J is TRBJ2-7 and V is TRBV5-5; D gene uncertain. V dropped 1 base and J dropped 4 bases, with 6 bases sitting between them. CDR1 is SGHKS, CDR2 YYEKEE, per germline (reference sequence). The CDR3 contains 12 residues. The DNA read from the CDR3 is TGTGCCAGCAGCTTGAGTCAGTACGAG. This translates into CASSLSQYE. The whole CDR3 sequence reads CASSLSQYEQYF.

This CDR3 is CSARRGGSPYNEQFF. CDR3 DNA, as far as it was read: TGCAGTGCAAGGAGAGGCGGGAGCCCCTACAATGAG. The genes are TRBV20-1 and TRBJ2-1; 7 nucleotides agree with TRBD2. The read stops 3 residues short of the end of the CDR3; the missing end is completed from the germline J gene. CDR1 is DFQATT and CDR2 is SNEGSKA in the germline V gene (reference sequence). The length of the CDR3 is 15 residues. V gave up 6 bases and J gave up 2 bases; unmatched junction bases: 10.

On this clone: The read ends 3 residues early relative to the CDR3; the germline J gene fills the gap. The chain has TRBV20-1 and TRBJ2-1; the match to TRBD2 covers 10 bases. Germline CDR1 reads DFQATT; CDR2 reads SNEGSKA (reference sequence). Losses at the gene ends were 5 bases for V and 0 bases for J; bases not matched to a gene: 16. The CDR3 contains 19 residues. CDR3 amino acids: CSAPALGTSVFGSYNEQFF. The CDR3 DNA, read in part, is TGCAGTGCTCCTGCCCTTGGGACTAGCGTCTTCGGCTCCTACAATGAG.

Comments on this clone: The read halts 3 residues ahead of the CDR3 end, with the missing end drawn from the germline J gene. The chain has TRBV5-6 and TRBJ2-7, with a weak D call TRBD1 (5 bases). The V gene lost 0 bases and the J gene lost 5 bases, with 12 bases spanning the gap. This CDR3 has 14 amino acids. The germline V gene encodes CDR1 SGHDT and CDR2 YYEEEE. The CDR3 loop reads CASSLVRGWDEQYF. The part of the CDR3 DNA that was read is TGTGCCAGCAGCTTGGTTAGGGGATGGGACGAG.

Points on this clone: Coverage ceases 3 residues before the CDR3 finishes, and the germline J gene fills in the end. V gene TRBV6-2 or TRBV6-3 combines with J gene TRBJ2-5; weak D call: TRBD1 (6 bases). The CDR3 is 14 amino acids. The germline CDR1 and CDR2 sequences are MNHEY and SVGEGT. V gave up 8 bases and J gave up 1 base, with 14 bases separating them. The CDR3 loop reads CASCRTAIQETQYF. The CDR3 bases that were read are TGTGCCAGCTGTCGGACAGCAATCCAAGAGACC.

A note on this clone: The CDR3 end falls 3 residues outside the read, so it is completed with the germline J gene. This rearrangement joins TRBV19 to TRBJ2-7; 7 nucleotides line up with TRBD1. The germline V gene has CDR1 LNHDA and CDR2 SQIVND (reference sequence). The CDR3 sequence is 13 residues long. The J segment lost 3 bases and the V segment lost 6 bases, leaving 5 bases of the junction unmatched. CDR3 amino acids: CASSQGVVYEQYF. The CDR3 DNA, read in part, is TGTGCCAGTAGCCAGGGGGTTGTCTACGAG.

Concerning this clone: Sequencing ends 3 residues short of the CDR3 end; the germline J gene provides the rest. The V call is TRBV5-1, the J call TRBJ2-1; TRBD2 agrees at 7 bases. The CDR3 spans 14 residues. V was clipped by 3 bases and J by 5 bases; unmatched bases: 5. Germline-derived CDR1 and CDR2 are SGHRS and YFSETQ. Incomplete CDR3 DNA: TGCGCCAGCAGCTGGAGCGGGACCAACAATGAG. The encoded protein is CASSWSGTNNE. The whole CDR3 region reads CASSWSGTNNEQFF.

Regarding this clone: The sequence runs out 3 residues before the end of the CDR3; the remainder is reconstructed from the germline J gene. This chain uses TRBV7-2 with TRBJ2-5; D may be TRBD2 (6 bases). The length of the CDR3 is 14 residues. The germline V and J ends were trimmed by 2 bases and 5 bases, with 12 bases remaining between them. Germline CDR1 SGHTA, CDR2 FQGNSA. The chain's CDR3 is CASSLLAGGETQYF. The CDR3 bases that were read are TGTGCCAGCAGCTTACTAGCCGGAGGGGAGACC.

About this clone itself: The read finishes 3 residues shy of the CDR3 end, and the germline J gene is used to complete it. The chain combines TRBV6-2 or TRBV6-3 with TRBJ2-1, with TRBD2 matching over 9 bases. Trimming removed 5 bases from V and 4 bases from J; junction bases left unmatched: 9. The CDR3 consists of 16 residues. Germline V gene lookup returns CDR1 MNHEY and CDR2 SVGEGT. CDR3 bases read: TGTGCCAGCAGTCCCATCCTAGCGGGAATGTACAATGAG. Translation gives CASSPILAGMYNE. The complete CDR3 protein is CASSPILAGMYNEQFF.